The clone carrying this T cell receptor beta chain has only a few counts. Its antigen is undetermined. Antigen-specific CD4+ T cells were expanded with viral peptide pools in the ViraFEST assay before sequencing. Culture proceeded for 10 days, and CD4+ T cells were then isolated. According to the study, vaccine recipients showed no prior SARS-CoV-2 infection and negative nucleocapsid antibodies. This sample stems from a study of vaccination effects on CD4 cells after COVID-19. TCRdb keeps only in-frame clones here, not all; method: immunoSEQ multiplex PCR. This sample carries 25,000 to 30,000 clones, roughly 70% of them seen once, and the ten largest clones take approximately 21%. The length of the CDR3 is 13 residues. Germline V gene data show CDR1 as GTSNPN and CDR2 as SVGIG (reference sequence). Trimming pared 2 bases from V and 3 bases from J, leaving 7 bases between.

V and J are TRBV30 and TRBJ1-4, with D unresolved. The source of this sequence is a human donor who received a COVID-19 vaccine. Source: CD4+ T cells from PBMCs cultured with HCoV-NL63 spike peptides, taken before COVID-19 vaccination. For the CDR3, the DNA is TGTGCCTGGAGTCGGCAGGCTAATGAAAAACTGTTTTTT. It yields the protein CAWSRQANEKLFF.